This TCR beta chain was documented in a study of T cell responses to AZD1222 COVID-19 vaccine. Here immunoSEQ multiplex PCR was the method, and the copy in TCRdb shows in-frame clones only, minus some. Among about 63,000 clones listed, roughly 80% were seen once. Second-dose timings of about 4 or about 12 weeks were pooled. Study observations and caveats: Reportedly, close to half of spike-specific TCRs are directed against unmutated variant regions. Spike-specific TCR breadth and depth were elevated following two AZD1222 doses. Donors skewed white British and female; clonal diversity was possibly underestimated.

Germline assignment: CDR1 MNHEY and CDR2 SVGAGI. V gave up 6 bases and J gave up 8 bases; unmatched junction bases: 3. The CDR3 has 11 amino acids. To note about this clone: Its target is not known.

Sequencing was performed on peripheral blood, taken 28 days after the second AZD1222 dose. The chain recombines TRBV6-5 with TRBJ1-2, with TRBD1 identical over 7 bases. The sequence derives from an adult who received the AZD1222 COVID-19 vaccine. This CDR3 reads CASRGQLGYTF. The CDR3 DNA follows: TGTGCCAGCAGGGGACAGTTGGGCTACACCTTC.